The next 20 T cell receptor beta chains were all read from a single sample in a study of identifying expanded T cells in peripheral blood (dated by TCRdb to 2018 to 2020). Library creation used the immunoSEQ multiplex PCR assay. TCRdb took over this immuneACCESS table, retaining in-frame rearrangements with V and J assigned. Such tables are incomplete; in checked studies, under half of the missing clones stem from an unresolved V gene, and the remainder is unexplained. The sample table contains more than 95,000 clones; only one count was recorded for around 84% of them. The ten biggest clones cover 3.3% of the sample. The specimen sequenced was blood. The receptors originated from a person aged 18 to 75 in good health.

The chain recombines TRBV6-6 with TRBJ1-2; maybe TRBD1 (6 bases). Germline values: CDR1 MNHNY, CDR2 SVGAGI (reference sequence). Between the trimmed V and J ends, which lost 8 bases and 7 bases, there was a span of 14 bases. The CDR3 covers 12 residues. The CDR3 loop is CASGQGSSGYTF. The CDR3 DNA follows: TGTGCCAGCGGGCAGGGGTCCTCTGGCTACACCTTC.

On this clone itself: Additional DNA sequences in this sample encode the identical CDR3. The rearrangement joins TRBV7-2 to TRBJ1-1; D is unresolved. The germline V gene has CDR1 SGHTA and CDR2 FQGNSA. Trimming removed 1 base at V and 0 bases at J, with 6 bases between. The CDR3 loop spans 14 amino acids. As DNA, the CDR3 is TGTGCCAGCAGCTTAGGAGACCTGAACACTGAAGCTTTCTTT. It encodes CASSLGDLNTEAFF.

The V call is TRBV7-9, the J call TRBJ2-3, with 8 bases that match TRBD1. Looked up from germline, CDR1 is SEHNR and CDR2 is FQNEAQ (reference sequence). This CDR3 is 13 amino acids long. Trimming took 6 bases from V and 5 from J; bases not matched to a gene: 4. CDR3 nucleotides: TGTGCCAGCAGATTCGGACAGGGAGATACGCAGTATTTT. The encoded protein is CASRFGQGDTQYF.

The V gene is TRBV19, the J gene TRBJ1-5; 8 nucleotides agree with TRBD1. The junction had 10 bases not matched to a gene; V was cut back by 6 bases and J by 6 bases. The germline V gene has CDR1 LNHDA and CDR2 SQIVND (reference sequence). The CDR3 sequence is 15 residues long. This CDR3 reads CASSPRQGAGQPQHF. In DNA form, the CDR3 reads TGTGCCAGTAGCCCGAGGCAGGGGGCAGGTCAGCCCCAGCATTTT.

V is TRBV18 and J is TRBJ2-7; D may correspond to TRBD1 or TRBD2 (5 bases each). The V gene's germline CDR1 is KGHSH and CDR2 LQKENI. The CDR3 totals 18 residues. Trimming took off 5 bases at V and 3 bases at J, with 26 bases between the two ends. Here the CDR3 reads CASSLSASSGTYYYEQYF. The CDR3, as DNA: TGTGCCAGCTCATTATCCGCCTCCTCAGGGACCTATTACTACGAGCAGTACTTC. Full variable domain (outside the CDR3, taken from reference TRBV18 and TRBJ2-7): NAGVMQNPRHLVRRRGQEARLRCSPMKGHSHVYWYRQLPEEGLKFMVYLQKENIIDESGMPKERFSAEFPKEGPSILRIQQVVRGDSAAYFCASSLSASSGTYYYEQYFGPGTRLTVT.

The chain has TRBV7-9 and TRBJ2-2; D gene ambiguous. Trimming shortened V by 4 bases and J by 3 bases, and 12 bases separated the two germline ends. This CDR3 has 15 residues. Germline V gene lookup returns CDR1 SEHNR and CDR2 FQNEAQ (reference sequence). The CDR3 reads CASSYGLGHTGELFF. The CDR3 DNA is TGTGCCAGCAGCTACGGCTTGGGCCACACCGGGGAGCTGTTTTTT. Full variable domain (remainder filled in from reference TRBV7-9 and TRBJ2-2): DTGVSQNPRHKITKRGQNVTFRCDPISEHNRLYWYRQTLGQGPEFLTYFQNEAQLEKSRLLSDRFSAERPKGSFSTLEIQRTEQGDSAMYLCASSYGLGHTGELFFGEGSRLTVL.

The rearrangement links TRBV11-2 to TRBJ1-3; D gene uncertain. This CDR3 is built from 17 residues. Germline values: CDR1 SGHAT, CDR2 FQNNGV. The V end lost 2 bases, the J end lost 0 bases, and 14 bases lay between the germline ends. The CDR3 reads CASSLYPKGASGNTIYF. Here the CDR3 DNA reads TGTGCCAGCAGCTTATACCCCAAGGGAGCCTCTGGAAACACCATATATTTT. The full variable domain, rest sourced from reference TRBV11-2 and TRBJ1-3, is EAGVAQSPRYKIIEKRQSVAFWCNPISGHATLYWYQQILGQGPKLLIQFQNNGVVDDSQLPKDRFSAERLKGVDSTLKIQPAKLEDSAVYLCASSLYPKGASGNTIYFGEGSWLTVV.

The chain recombines TRBV19 with TRBJ1-6; 7 nucleotides agree with TRBD1. V was clipped by 4 bases and J by 0 bases; unmatched bases: 6. Germline-derived CDR1 and CDR2 are LNHDA and SQIVND (reference sequence). The CDR3 length is 17 residues. Here the CDR3 DNA reads TGTGCCAGTAGTAAACAGGGGCTGAGCTCCTATAATTCACCCCTCCACTTT. Translating it yields CASSKQGLSSYNSPLHF. The full variable domain, its missing parts supplied by reference TRBV19 and TRBJ1-6, is DGGITQSPKYLFRKEGQNVTLSCEQNLNHDAMYWYRQDPGQGLRLIYYSQIVNDFQKGDIAEGYSVSREKKESFPLTVTSAQKNPTAFYLCASSKQGLSSYNSPLHFGNGTRLTVT.

V gene TRBV15 combines with J gene TRBJ1-6, with 9 bases matching TRBD1. The CDR3 runs 13 residues. CDR1 and CDR2 (germline): LNHNV, YYDKDF (reference sequence). V lost 8 bases to trimming and J lost 9 bases; unmatched junction nucleotides: 5. Here the CDR3 reads CATRTGESSPLHF. CDR3 nucleotide sequence: TGTGCCACCCGGACAGGGGAAAGTTCACCCCTCCACTTT.

This rearrangement joins TRBV7-2 to TRBJ2-7; TRBD1 might be the D (6 bases). V lost 5 bases and J lost 0, with 17 bases in between. The CDR3 runs to 16 residues. Germline assignment: CDR1 SGHTA and CDR2 FQGNSA. CDR3 nucleotide sequence: TGTGCCAGCAGCCCACCCGGACAGTACTTCTCCTACGAGCAGTACTTC. Translated: CASSPPGQYFSYEQYF.

The J gene is TRBJ1-2, the V gene TRBV30; D call uncertain. Germline CDR1 and CDR2: GTSNPN and SVGIG (reference sequence). Trimming shortened V by 4 bases and J by 8 bases, and 17 bases separated the two germline ends. The CDR3 has 13 amino acids. CDR3 in amino acids: CAWTYDSLGGYTF. The CDR3 DNA sequence: TGTGCCTGGACTTACGACTCCCTCGGGGGCTACACCTTC.

The chain carries TRBV2 and TRBJ1-3; D gene unclear. The germline CDR1 and CDR2 sequences are SNHLY and FYNNEI. V was shortened by 7 bases and J by 3 bases, with 13 bases between the two germline ends. The length of the CDR3 is 14 residues. The CDR3 region is CASTREGFGNTIYF. For the CDR3, the DNA is TGTGCCAGCACCCGAGAGGGATTTGGAAACACCATATATTTT. The full variable domain, with the rest looked up from reference TRBV2 and TRBJ1-3, is EPEVTQTPSHQVTQMGQEVILRCVPISNHLYFYWYRQILGQKVEFLVSFYNNEISEKSEIFDDQFSVERPDGSNFTLKIRSTKLEDSAMYFCASTREGFGNTIYFGEGSWLTVV.

The J gene is TRBJ1-4, the V gene TRBV7-9; 7 bases map to TRBD1. The trim removed 5 bases at V and 4 bases at J, leaving 7 bases unmatched. The CDR3 contains 15 residues. Looked up from germline, CDR1 is SEHNR and CDR2 is FQNEAQ (reference sequence). CDR3 coding DNA: TGTGCCAGCAGCGTCGACAGGGCCCTTAATGAAAAACTGTTTTTT. This encodes CASSVDRALNEKLFF.

V usage is TRBV2 and J usage is TRBJ2-2; unclear D gene. V was shortened by 7 bases and J by 2 bases, with 11 bases between the two germline ends. CDR1 is SNHLY, CDR2 FYNNEI, per germline. The CDR3 consists of 14 residues. The CDR3, as DNA: TGTGCCAGCAAACCAATACCCAACACCGGGGAGCTGTTTTTT. This sequence encodes CASKPIPNTGELFF.

The chain has TRBV6-1 and TRBJ1-4, with TRBD1 matching 7 bases. Trimming cost V 6 bases and J 7 bases; bases outside gene matches: 5. The CDR3 length is 13 residues. Germline V CDR1 and CDR2: MNHNS, SASEGT. The CDR3 sequence is CASRDRRVEKLFF. In DNA form, the CDR3 reads TGTGCCAGCAGGGACAGGAGGGTTGAAAAACTGTTTTTT.

This clone was seen a single time. V usage is TRBV7-9 and J usage is TRBJ2-7; D gene ambiguous. CDR1 is SEHNR and CDR2 is FQNEAQ in the germline V gene (reference sequence). CDR3 length: 13 amino acids. The V and J ends lost 5 bases and 2 bases respectively, with 10 bases between them. The CDR3 sequence: CASSPATPYEQYF. CDR3 nucleotide sequence: TGTGCCAGCAGCCCAGCGACCCCCTACGAGCAGTACTTC. The full variable domain, in which reference TRBV7-9 and TRBJ2-7 provide the parts outside the CDR3, is DTGVSQNPRHKITKRGQNVTFRCDPISEHNRLYWYRQTLGQGPEFLTYFQNEAQLEKSRLLSDRFSAERPKGSFSTLEIQRTEQGDSAMYLCASSPATPYEQYFGPGTRLTVT.

The CDR3 reads CAITPEPGIGPLMNTEAFF. The CDR3 coding sequence is TGTGCCATCACCCCCGAACCAGGGATAGGGCCTTTAATGAACACTGAAGCTTTCTTT. The chain employs TRBV10-3 and TRBJ1-1; possibly TRBD1 for D (5 bases). The CDR3 consists of 19 residues. V lost 7 bases and J 0 bases, leaving 27 bases between the germline ends. Germline-derived CDR1 and CDR2 are ENHRY and SYGVKD.

This clone was detected only once. The chain is built from TRBV7-7 and TRBJ2-7, with TRBD1 matching over 7 bases. V lost 5 bases, J lost 5 bases, and 9 bases stayed unmatched. This CDR3 spans 14 amino acids. The V gene's germline CDR1 is SSHAT and CDR2 FNYEAQ (reference sequence). The CDR3 is CASSPQDRDNEQYF. CDR3 sequence (DNA): TGTGCCAGCAGCCCGCAAGACAGGGACAACGAGCAGTACTTC.

In nucleotides, the CDR3 is TGTGCCAGTAGTCCTCCGGCTAACTATGGCTACACCTTC. Encoded protein: CASSPPANYGYTF. V is TRBV19 and J is TRBJ1-2, with D uncertain. This CDR3 is 13 amino acids long. Looked up from germline, CDR1 is LNHDA and CDR2 is SQIVND (reference sequence). Trimming took off 5 bases at V and 0 bases at J, with 7 bases between the two ends. The full variable domain, in which reference TRBV19 and TRBJ1-2 provide the parts outside the CDR3, is DGGITQSPKYLFRKEGQNVTLSCEQNLNHDAMYWYRQDPGQGLRLIYYSQIVNDFQKGDIAEGYSVSREKKESFPLTVTSAQKNPTAFYLCASSPPANYGYTFGSGTRLTVV.

V and J are TRBV5-1 and TRBJ1-1, with D uncertain. From germline, CDR1 is SGHRS and CDR2 YFSETQ. Trimming removed 2 bases from V and 1 base from J, with 9 bases in between. This CDR3 spans 14 amino acids. The CDR3 DNA reads as TGCGCCAGCAGCTTCGAAGGGCCGAACACTGAAGCTTTCTTT. It encodes CASSFEGPNTEAFF.